The rows below give T cell receptor beta chains drawn from one sample of a study of T cell responses to AZD1222 COVID-19 vaccine. Sequenced by immunoSEQ multiplex PCR; TCRdb stores in-frame clones only, minus some. The repertoire consists of fewer than 110,000 clones, with more than 75% occurring once and the leading ten covering approximately 15%. The sequencing here drew on peripheral blood, taken on day 0 of AZD1222 vaccination. Receptor source: an adult in good health. Each CDR3 is given with its conserved first and last residue. A D gene is named only where the DNA matches it firmly. The size entry is marked missing in some rows and otherwise reads once, few, many or a size class.

>TRBJ1-2|once|.|TRBV6-6
TGTGCCACCACAGGCTCCGTAGATAACTATGGCTACACCTTC
CATTGSVDNYGYTF
>TRBJ1-3|.|.|TRBV19
TGTGCCAGTAAACCGGGGCGCGACTCTGGAAACACCATATATTTT
CASKPGRDSGNTIYF
>TRBJ1-5|.|TRBD1|TRBV19
TGTGCCAGTAGAGGGTATGACAGGGGGCTTTTTCAGCCCCAGCATTTT
CASRGYDRGLFQPQHF
>TRBJ1-4|.|TRBD1|TRBV5-1
TGCGCCAGCAGCTTGGGACAGGGTCGTGAAAAACTGTTTTTT
CASSLGQGREKLFF
>TRBJ2-3|.|.|TRBV4-2
TGTGCCAGCAGCCAAGTTTTTACAGATACGCAGTATTTT
CASSQVFTDTQYF
>TRBJ2-5|once|TRBD2|TRBV7-3
TGTGCCAGCAGCTTAAGACGGCTAGCGGGAGGGAGTGGGCAAGAGACCCAGTACTTC
CASSLRRLAGGSGQETQYF
>TRBJ1-1|.|.|TRBV28
TGTGCCAGCAGTTTGGGCGCGAACGGTAACACTGAAGCTTTCTTT
CASSLGANGNTEAFF
>TRBJ2-7|once|.|TRBV5-1
TGCGCCAGCAGCTTGGAGGGACACCCTACCTACGAGCAGTACTTC
CASSLEGHPTYEQYF
>TRBJ2-7|.|.|TRBV11-2
TGTGCCAGCAGCTCTCTCTCCCAGAGGAGCTACGAGCAGTACTTC
CASSSLSQRSYEQYF
>TRBJ1-1|.|TRBD1|TRBV7-9
TGTGCCAGCAGCCTACGAACAGGGGCTGACACTGAAGCTTTCTTT
CASSLRTGADTEAFF
>TRBJ1-6|.|.|TRBV7-9
TGTGCCAGCAGCCACCAGAATTCACCCCTCCACTTT
CASSHQNSPLHF
>TRBJ1-5|few|.|TRBV6-1
TGTGCCAGCAGTGAATCGACGTGGGGAGGGGGCAATCAGCCCCAGCATTTT
CASSESTWGGGNQPQHF
>TRBJ1-2|.|.|TRBV10-3
TGTGCCATCAGTGAAACACACGGTGGGGGGGAGGATGGCTACACCTTC
CAISETHGGGEDGYTF
>TRBJ2-7|.|.|TRBV5-1
TGCGCCAGCAGCTCCCAGGGCCTCAGACACGAGCAGTACTTC
CASSSQGLRHEQYF
>TRBJ2-7|.|.|TRBV2
TGTGCCAGCCGGGCCGGCAGGGCACCTTCTTCCTACGAGCAGTACTTC
CASRAGRAPSSYEQYF
>TRBJ2-2|.|.|TRBV6-6
TGTGCCACTTTACAGGGGGGGACCGGGGAGCTGTTTTTT
CATLQGGTGELFF
>TRBJ1-1|.|.|TRBV9
TGTGCCAGCAGCGTAGGGGACCGCTACACTGAAGCTTTCTTT
CASSVGDRYTEAFF
>TRBJ2-3|.|.|TRBV19
TGTGCCAGTAGTAATAGCGGCGGCCCGTTGTTGACGCAGTATTTT
CASSNSGGPLLTQYF
>TRBJ1-2|.|.|TRBV15
TGTGCCACCAGCAGAGTCTACGACGGGGATGGCTACACCTTC
CATSRVYDGDGYTF
>TRBJ1-5|.|.|TRBV5-1
TGCGCCAGCAGCTTGGATGTGGGGGGCAATCAGCCCCAGCATTTT
CASSLDVGGNQPQHF
>TRBJ2-2|few|.|TRBV5-1
TGCGCCAGCAGATTAGGGTCCGGCACCGGGGAGCTGTTTTTT
CASRLGSGTGELFF
>TRBJ1-1|.|.|TRBV5-4
TGTGCCAGCAGCTTGGGCCTGAACACTGAAGCTTTCTTT
CASSLGLNTEAFF
>TRBJ1-3|.|.|TRBV5-4
TGTGCCAGCAGCTTTGATGTGGGTTCTGGAAACACCATATATTTT
CASSFDVGSGNTIYF
>TRBJ1-2|.|.|TRBV7-9
TGTGCCAGCAGCCTTATCCTTTCGCAACAGGAGCACTATGGCTACACCTTC
CASSLILSQQEHYGYTF
>TRBJ2-1|.|.|TRBV19
TGTGCCAGCCAAAGACTCAATTGGGGGCATGAGCAGTTCTTC
CASQRLNWGHEQFF
>TRBJ1-4|.|.|TRBV7-2
TGTGCCAGCAGCTTAGATGCAGCACCCGATGAAAAACTGTTTTTT
CASSLDAAPDEKLFF
>TRBJ2-3|.|.|TRBV3-1/TRBV3-2
TGTGCCAGCAGCCACCTCCGGGACCACCGTAACACAGATACGCAGTATTTT
CASSHLRDHRNTDTQYF
>TRBJ2-3|.|TRBD2|TRBV10-3
TGTGCCATCAGTGACGCGACTAGCGGGAGCACAAATACGCAGTATTTT
CAISDATSGSTNTQYF
>TRBJ1-3|.|TRBD1|TRBV30
TGTGCCTGGACAGCGGCCCGGGACAGTCACTCTGGAAACACCATATATTTT
CAWTAARDSHSGNTIYF
>TRBJ1-5|once|.|TRBV7-9
TGTGCCAGCAGCGTCGGGACGGCCCGCAATCAGCCCCAGCATTTT
CASSVGTARNQPQHF
>TRBJ2-3|.|TRBD2|TRBV6-1
TGTGCCAGCAGTGAACGTATTGCGGGAGGGCCAGATACGCAGTATTTT
CASSERIAGGPDTQYF
>TRBJ1-5|once|.|TRBV19
TGTGCCAGTACCCTGGGAGGGGACACTTCCAATCAGCCCCAGCATTTT
CASTLGGDTSNQPQHF
>TRBJ1-4|.|TRBD1|TRBV5-8
TGTGCCAGCAACCCGGGGAGGGGGCCTGAAAAACTGTTTTTT
CASNPGRGPEKLFF
>TRBJ2-7|.|TRBD2|TRBV18
TGTGCCAGCTCACCGGGACTAGCGGGAGACGAGCAGTACTTC
CASSPGLAGDEQYF
>TRBJ2-1|.|TRBD2|TRBV5-1
TGCGCCAGCACCCCGACTAGCGGTGGATTCAATGAGCAGTTCTTC
CASTPTSGGFNEQFF
>TRBJ2-7|.|TRBD2|TRBV3-1/TRBV3-2
TGTGCCAGCTGCTATAGCGGGACCACCTACGAGCAGTACTTC
CASCYSGTTYEQYF
>TRBJ2-3|.|.|TRBV5-4
TGTGCCAGCAGCTTGGCGATCAGTAGCACAGATACGCAGTATTTT
CASSLAISSTDTQYF
>TRBJ1-5|.|TRBD1|TRBV28
TGTGCCAGCAGTTTGGAGACAGGGGGGGTTCAGCCCCAGCATTTT
CASSLETGGVQPQHF
>TRBJ2-7|.|TRBD1|TRBV28
TGTGCCAGCAGTTTCAATCTTGGGAGCAGGGGGCGCGAGCAGTACTTC
CASSFNLGSRGREQYF
>TRBJ2-2|.|.|TRBV18
TGTGCCAGCTCACCCCTCGGACAATTGAACACCGGGGAGCTGTTTTTT
CASSPLGQLNTGELFF
>TRBJ2-2|.|.|TRBV29-1
TGCAGCGGGAAGGAGGGTGGAATAGCCGGGGAGCTGTTTTTT
CSGKEGGIAGELFF
>TRBJ1-5|.|.|TRBV6-5
TGTGCCAGCAATCTCGGCTTTAATCAGCCCCAGCATTTT
CASNLGFNQPQHF
>TRBJ1-2|medium-sized|.|TRBV2
TGTGCCAGCAGTCCCGCAGGGGTTGGTTATGGCTACACCTTC
CASSPAGVGYGYTF
>TRBJ2-7|.|TRBD1|TRBV6-9
TGTGCCAGCAGTTACCCGGGACAGGGCTACGAGCAGTACTTC
CASSYPGQGYEQYF
>TRBJ1-5|.|.|TRBV19
TGTGCCAGTAGTATAGGACCGGGACTCAATCAGCCCCAGCATTTT
CASSIGPGLNQPQHF
>TRBJ2-3|.|.|TRBV6-1
TGTGCCAGCAGTGAAGTGGGGGGCACCGGTACGCAGTATTTT
CASSEVGGTGTQYF
>TRBJ1-1|few|TRBD1|TRBV19
TGTGCCAGCCTGGGACAGGGAAACACTGAAGCTTTCTTT
CASLGQGNTEAFF
>TRBJ1-6|.|.|TRBV30
TGTGCCTGGAAAGTGGCCGGGACGTCGTTTTCACCCCTCCACTTT
CAWKVAGTSFSPLHF
>TRBJ1-2|.|.|TRBV5-1
TGCGCCAGCAGTCTTACCGCAGAGAACTATGGCTACACCTTC
CASSLTAENYGYTF